Listed below are T cell receptor beta chains from one sample, sequenced in a study of cytomegalovirus exposure and HLA in healthy donors. This table comes from immunoSEQ multiplex PCR, and its TCRdb copy is limited to in-frame clones, with some not included. The sample gives 70,000 or so clones, 85% to 95% of which show up once; roughly 1% is in the top ten. The sample was PBMCs. The receptor source for this set is a young woman in good health and CMV-seronegative. The CDR3 runs from the conserved cysteine through the conserved F or W. D genes are given only for firm matches. Clone size is stated in some rows and not others, as once, few, many or a class when expanded.

J gene	V gene	clone size	D gene	CDR3 protein	CDR3 DNA
TRBJ2-2	TRBV9	-	TRBD2	CASSGLAGAPGELFF	TGTGCCAGCAGCGGACTAGCGGGGGCCCCCGGGGAGCTGTTTTTT
TRBJ2-2	TRBV9	-	TRBD2	CASSVSSGGRDTGELFF	TGTGCCAGCAGCGTAAGTAGCGGGGGCCGTGACACCGGGGAGCTGTTTTTT
TRBJ2-1	TRBV19	-	TRBD2	CASSITGGLPGEQFF	TGTGCCAGTAGTATAACGGGAGGGCTCCCAGGGGAGCAGTTCTTC
TRBJ1-1	TRBV5-1	-	-	CASSLRGADTEAFF	TGCGCCAGCAGCTTACGGGGGGCCGATACTGAAGCTTTCTTT
TRBJ2-1	TRBV7-9	-	TRBD2	CASSQGGLAGESNNEQFF	TGTGCCAGCAGCCAGGGGGGTCTAGCGGGAGAGTCTAACAATGAGCAGTTCTTC
TRBJ2-3	TRBV11-2	once	-	CASSSQGGPDTQYF	TGTGCCAGCAGCTCTCAGGGGGGTCCAGATACGCAGTATTTT
TRBJ2-2	TRBV10-1	-	-	CASSDPQNTGELFF	TGCGCCAGCAGTGATCCACAGAACACCGGGGAGCTGTTTTTT
TRBJ2-1	TRBV28	-	TRBD2	CASRIGTGLPRTSGGYNEQFF	TGTGCCAGCAGAATCGGGACAGGTCTCCCGCGGACTAGCGGGGGCTACAATGAGCAGTTCTTC
TRBJ2-5	TRBV28	-	TRBD1	CASSLLQGETQYF	TGTGCCAGCAGTTTGCTACAGGGGGAGACCCAGTACTTC
TRBJ2-3	TRBV6-4	few	TRBD2	CASSDNSGSTDTQYF	TGTGCCAGCAGTGACAATAGCGGGAGCACAGATACGCAGTATTTT
TRBJ2-1	TRBV7-2	-	TRBD1	CAGRDRGPDEQFF	TGTGCCGGCCGGGACAGGGGGCCTGATGAGCAGTTCTTC
TRBJ2-3	TRBV7-9	once	TRBD2	CASSRLAGGGTDTQYF	TGTGCCAGCAGCCGACTAGCGGGAGGGGGCACAGATACGCAGTATTTT
TRBJ2-2	TRBV28	-	-	CASSFRSEPTGELFF	TGTGCCAGCAGTTTTCGTAGTGAGCCCACCGGGGAGCTGTTTTTT
TRBJ2-1	TRBV2	-	TRBD2	CASNLGGGSYNEQFF	TGTGCCAGCAACCTGGGGGGGGGCTCCTACAATGAGCAGTTCTTC
TRBJ2-2	TRBV29-1	once	-	CSADTGVNTGELFF	TGCAGCGCCGATACGGGAGTGAACACCGGGGAGCTGTTTTTT
TRBJ2-6	TRBV15	-	-	CATSREADSGANVLTF	TGTGCCACCAGCAGAGAGGCGGACTCTGGGGCCAACGTCCTGACTTTC
TRBJ2-1	TRBV7-9	-	TRBD2	CASSLPTSGGYNEQFF	TGTGCCAGCAGCTTACCAACTAGCGGGGGTTACAATGAGCAGTTCTTC
TRBJ2-1	TRBV29-1	-	-	CSVERVSYNEQFF	TGCAGCGTTGAGAGGGTTTCCTACAATGAGCAGTTCTTC
TRBJ2-2	TRBV9	-	-	CASSVGPNTGELFF	TGTGCCAGCAGCGTAGGGCCCAACACCGGGGAGCTGTTTTTT
TRBJ1-1	TRBV6-1	few	TRBD1	CASSEREGQGDTEAFF	TGTGCCAGCAGTGAAAGGGAAGGACAGGGGGATACTGAAGCTTTCTTT
TRBJ2-7	TRBV28	-	TRBD1	CASSLTGTGGYEQYF	TGTGCCAGCAGTTTGACGGGGACAGGGGGGTACGAGCAGTACTTC
TRBJ2-7	TRBV5-5	-	-	CASSLTAVYEQYF	TGTGCCAGCAGCTTGACGGCGGTCTACGAGCAGTACTTC